A selection of T cell receptor beta chains follows, all from one sample in a study of blood T cell repertoires in COVID-19. The table came from immunoSEQ multiplex PCR; TCRdb's copy has only in-frame clones and leaves some out. Of some 150,000 clones detected, just over 85% appear once; the ten largest clones hold less than 4.5%. Sequencing was performed on PBMCs or T cells enriched from blood (not recorded which). These receptors came from a man in his fifties or sixties who had recovered from COVID-19. The CDR3 runs from the conserved cysteine through the conserved F or W. The order of the fields is V gene, clone size, D gene, J gene, CDR3 DNA, CDR3 protein. A D gene is named only where the DNA matches it firmly. Clone size appears in some rows only: once, few, many, or a class for an expanded clone.

V: TRBV28
size: NA
D: TRBD1
J: TRBJ1-4
DNA: TGTGCCAGCAGTTTATTTAACAGGGGCGAAAAACTGTTTTTT
CDR3: CASSLFNRGEKLFF

V: TRBV7-9
size: NA
D: TRBD1
J: TRBJ2-7
DNA: TGTGCCAGCAGCTTTTCGGACTTGGACAGGAACGAGCAGTACTTC
CDR3: CASSFSDLDRNEQYF

V: TRBV6-2/TRBV6-3
size: NA
D: NA
J: TRBJ1-3
DNA: TGTGCCAGCAGTCCAAGCTACCACTCTGGAAACACCATATATTTT
CDR3: CASSPSYHSGNTIYF

V: TRBV7-3
size: NA
D: TRBD2
J: TRBJ2-2
DNA: TGTGCCAGCAGCTTAAGGATACTAGCGGGGGGCAACACCGGGGAGCTGTTTTTT
CDR3: CASSLRILAGGNTGELFF

V: TRBV18
size: once
D: TRBD1
J: TRBJ1-6
DNA: TGTGCCAGCTCACGTGACAGGGCGAATTCACCCCTCCACTTT
CDR3: CASSRDRANSPLHF

V: TRBV7-8
size: NA
D: NA
J: TRBJ1-4
DNA: TGTGCCAGCAGCTTAGCGCTAGGGGTGACTGAAAAACTGTTTTTT
CDR3: CASSLALGVTEKLFF

V: TRBV28
size: NA
D: NA
J: TRBJ1-4
DNA: TGTGCCAGCAGTCCCCCTGGCTCGGTGTGGGCCGGAGGTAATGAAAAACTGTTTTTT
CDR3: CASSPPGSVWAGGNEKLFF

V: TRBV28
size: NA
D: NA
J: TRBJ1-5
DNA: TGTGCCAGCAACAAAGTAGGGGTGGGTCAGCCCCAGCATTTT
CDR3: CASNKVGVGQPQHF

V: TRBV28
size: NA
D: NA
J: TRBJ1-2
DNA: TGTGCCAGCAGTTTATTACAGGCCGGGGGCTACACCTTC
CDR3: CASSLLQAGGYTF

V: TRBV19
size: NA
D: TRBD2
J: TRBJ2-3
DNA: TGTGCCAGTAGCGTGACTAGCGGACCCACAGATACGCAGTATTTT
CDR3: CASSVTSGPTDTQYF

V: TRBV28
size: NA
D: NA
J: TRBJ2-7
DNA: TGTGCCAGCAGTTTAAATAACGGCTACGAGCAGTACTTC
CDR3: CASSLNNGYEQYF

V: TRBV24-1
size: NA
D: NA
J: TRBJ1-2
DNA: TGTGCCACCAGTGATCCCGGGGGCTACACCTTC
CDR3: CATSDPGGYTF

V: TRBV19
size: NA
D: NA
J: TRBJ1-1
DNA: TGTGCCAGTATCAAAAGAAGGCAGGGGAGCACTGAAGCTTTCTTT
CDR3: CASIKRRQGSTEAFF

V: TRBV5-1
size: NA
D: TRBD1
J: TRBJ1-2
DNA: TGCGCCAGCAGCTTGGTGGACAGGGGTTCCTATGGCTACACCTTC
CDR3: CASSLVDRGSYGYTF

V: TRBV9
size: NA
D: TRBD2
J: TRBJ2-1
DNA: TGTGCCAGCAACGCGGGGGGGCGTTCCTACAATGAGCAGTTCTTC
CDR3: CASNAGGRSYNEQFF

V: TRBV18
size: NA
D: TRBD1
J: TRBJ1-3
DNA: TGTGCCAGCTCACCACGGCAGGGGGCCGCCGGAAACACCATATATTTT
CDR3: CASSPRQGAAGNTIYF

V: TRBV6-4
size: NA
D: NA
J: TRBJ2-5
DNA: TGTGCCATCTCAGGGAAAGAGACCCAGTACTTC
CDR3: CAISGKETQYF

V: TRBV11-2
size: NA
D: TRBD2
J: TRBJ2-7
DNA: TGTGCCAGCACGGCTAGCGGTTACGAGCAGTACTTC
CDR3: CASTASGYEQYF

V: TRBV13
size: NA
D: TRBD1
J: TRBJ2-5
DNA: TGTGCCAGCAGCTTATGGCTAGGGGGCGGGGAGACCCAGTACTTC
CDR3: CASSLWLGGGETQYF

V: TRBV3-1/TRBV3-2
size: NA
D: NA
J: TRBJ1-1
DNA: TGTGCCAGCAGCCAACGGGCGGGATTCACTGAAGCTTTCTTT
CDR3: CASSQRAGFTEAFF

V: TRBV18
size: NA
D: NA
J: TRBJ1-4
DNA: TGTGCCAGCTCATCGGGTTTCAATGAAAAACTGTTTTTT
CDR3: CASSSGFNEKLFF

V: TRBV27
size: few
D: NA
J: TRBJ2-7
DNA: TGTGCCAGCAGTTTATCGCCCGACAGCTCCTACGAGCAGTACTTC
CDR3: CASSLSPDSSYEQYF

V: TRBV13
size: NA
D: NA
J: TRBJ1-2
DNA: TGTGCCAGCACCCCCCGGGAGGACTATGGCTACACCTTC
CDR3: CASTPREDYGYTF

V: TRBV2
size: NA
D: TRBD2
J: TRBJ2-1
DNA: TGTGCCAGTAAAGCGGGGCTCAGCTCCTACAATGAGCAGTTCTTC
CDR3: CASKAGLSSYNEQFF

V: TRBV19
size: NA
D: NA
J: TRBJ1-1
DNA: TGTGCCAGTAGTATTGACCGGTTTCGGGCTGAAGCTTTCTTT
CDR3: CASSIDRFRAEAFF

V: TRBV4-3
size: NA
D: TRBD2
J: TRBJ2-3
DNA: TGCGCCAGCAGCCAAGATTTGGGGCTAGCGGGCACAGATACGCAGTATTTT
CDR3: CASSQDLGLAGTDTQYF

V: TRBV18
size: NA
D: TRBD2
J: TRBJ2-5
DNA: TGTGCCAGCTCCAGACTAGCGGGGCCTCAAGAGACCCAGTACTTC
CDR3: CASSRLAGPQETQYF

V: TRBV6-5
size: NA
D: NA
J: TRBJ1-1
DNA: TGTGCCAGCAGTTTACTAGAGGCGGGGGCCACTGAAGCTTTCTTT
CDR3: CASSLLEAGATEAFF

V: TRBV25-1
size: NA
D: TRBD2
J: TRBJ2-3
DNA: TGTGCCAGCACCCAAGGGACTAGCGGAAACACAGATACGCAGTATTTT
CDR3: CASTQGTSGNTDTQYF

V: TRBV28
size: NA
D: TRBD1
J: TRBJ1-5
DNA: TGTGCCAGCAGTCCCCAATTCCGGACAGGCTCTAGCAATCAGCCCCAGCATTTT
CDR3: CASSPQFRTGSSNQPQHF

V: TRBV9
size: NA
D: TRBD1
J: TRBJ1-1
DNA: TGTGCCAGCAGCAGGCGACAGGGGGCCCTGGTGAACACTGAAGCTTTCTTT
CDR3: CASSRRQGALVNTEAFF

V: TRBV28
size: NA
D: TRBD2
J: TRBJ2-2
DNA: TGTGCCAGCAGTATACTAGCGGGAGGGCCCGGGGAGCTGTTTTTT
CDR3: CASSILAGGPGELFF

V: TRBV11-2
size: NA
D: TRBD2
J: TRBJ2-3
DNA: TGTGCCAGCAGCCCTTCTTCGGGACTAGCTCGAACTGCGCAGTATTTT
CDR3: CASSPSSGLARTAQYF

V: TRBV6-5
size: NA
D: TRBD1
J: TRBJ1-2
DNA: TGTGCCAGCAGGAGCGGACAGGGGGGCAGGTATGGCTACACCTTC
CDR3: CASRSGQGGRYGYTF

V: TRBV3-1/TRBV3-2
size: NA
D: NA
J: TRBJ1-5
DNA: TGTGCCAGCAGCCAAGATCGGGGGAGGGGACAGCCCCAGCATTTT
CDR3: CASSQDRGRGQPQHF

V: TRBV6-5
size: NA
D: NA
J: TRBJ1-2
DNA: TGTGCCAGCAGTCCGCGCGGGCCCTTTAACTATGGCTACACCTTC
CDR3: CASSPRGPFNYGYTF

V: TRBV20-1
size: once
D: TRBD1
J: TRBJ1-1
DNA: TGCAGTGCTAGGGACAGGTATGAAGCTTTCTTT
CDR3: CSARDRYEAFF

V: TRBV27
size: NA
D: NA
J: TRBJ2-6
DNA: TGTGCCAGCAGTTTCGGGTCGGGGGCTGGGGCCAACGTCCTGACTTTC
CDR3: CASSFGSGAGANVLTF

V: TRBV2
size: NA
D: NA
J: TRBJ2-3
DNA: TGTGCCTCAAACCCACAGGGATACACAGATACGCAGTATTTT
CDR3: CASNPQGYTDTQYF

V: TRBV28
size: NA
D: TRBD1
J: TRBJ2-2
DNA: TGTGCCAGCAGTTTATGGGGGACAGGAGAAGACACCGGGGAGCTGTTTTTT
CDR3: CASSLWGTGEDTGELFF

V: TRBV10-3
size: NA
D: NA
J: TRBJ2-5
DNA: TGTGCCATCTCGGGACAAATACAAGAGACCCAGTACTTC
CDR3: CAISGQIQETQYF

V: TRBV5-5
size: NA
D: NA
J: TRBJ1-1
DNA: TGTGCCAGCAGCTTCTTTATTAACAGAGCGAACACTGAAGCTTTCTTT
CDR3: CASSFFINRANTEAFF

V: TRBV5-1
size: NA
D: TRBD1
J: TRBJ2-6
DNA: TGCGCCAGCAGCTCCCGGGACAGGGTATACGGGGCCAACGTCCTGACTTTC
CDR3: CASSSRDRVYGANVLTF